This T cell receptor beta chain was sequenced in a study of blood T cell repertoires in COVID-19. Across the whole study: The origin of the acute and convalescent COVID-19 samples was the United States, Italy and Spain. PBMCs, B-cell-depleted T cells, or T cells provided the cDNA or gDNA that made up the material.

Assay used: immunoSEQ multiplex PCR; TCRdb lists only in-frame clones, some missing. The table has about 87,000 clones, more than 75% seen once. The receptor was derived from a human donor in a cohort sampled during active COVID-19. The specimen sequenced was peripheral blood.

The CDR3 spells CASRNILGLAGGNEQFF. The DNA for the CDR3 is TGTGCCAGCAGAAATATATTGGGACTAGCGGGAGGCAATGAGCAGTTCTTC. The rearrangement uses TRBV28 and TRBJ2-1; 15 nucleotides align to TRBD2. After removal of 6 bases from V and 6 bases from J, the junction contained 9 bases not matched to a gene. The CDR3 covers 17 residues. Germline CDR1 reads MDHEN; CDR2 reads SYDVKM.